This TCR beta chain was recovered during a study of blood T cell repertoires in COVID-19. Profiled with immunoSEQ multiplex PCR; TCRdb holds only in-frame clones, not every one. The table records about 200,000 clones, approximately 78% of them present only once. V was shortened by 4 bases and J by 6 bases, with 18 bases between the two germline ends. The CDR3 has 15 residues. Germline CDR1 reads SGHRS; CDR2 reads YFSETQ. The rearrangement uses TRBV5-1 and TRBJ2-3; the D gene is possibly TRBD2 (6 bases). This receptor was obtained from a woman at least 80 years old with COVID-19, enrolled during active disease. Sequenced sample: peripheral blood. CDR3 in amino acids: CASSPGLGYGDTQYF. CDR3 bases: TGCGCCAGCAGCCCGGGACTGGGGTATGGGGATACGCAGTATTTT.